The clone carrying this T cell receptor beta chain was found a few times. The antigen is undetermined. Since a far larger clone is one base different, this is likely a read error. The data stem from a study of beta chain features in type 1 diabetes. The wider study: Sorted cells numbering under 110 million were examined across all samples.

Sorting with CD45RO/CCR7/CD25/CD127/CD95/CD27 yielded naive, central memory, regulatory and stem-like memory CD4+ cells. Expressed TCRB transcripts were sequenced because the isolated RNA had all been reverse transcribed beforehand. Libraries were prepared by immunoSEQ multiplex PCR; TCRdb keeps only in-frame clonotypes and omits some of them. This sample carries 250,000 to 350,000 clones, 11% to 15% of them seen once, and the ten largest clones take approximately 6.7%. Notes on the study in general: PCR might favor shorter templates, equally in patients and controls. Naive, central memory and Treg TCRB repertoires appeared more alike in patients than in healthy donors.

The sequence was collected from a man younger than 45 in good health. Sequenced input: central memory CD4+ T cells from blood.

The CDR3 DNA reads TGTGCCTGGAGGCAGCGGGAGAGGGGTACGCAGTATTTT. The encoded protein is CAWRQRERGTQYF. The chain is built from TRBV30 and TRBJ2-3; 8 bases fit TRBD2. V lost 3 bases, J lost 8 bases, and 7 bases stayed unmatched. In germline, CDR1 is GTSNPN, CDR2 SVGIG (reference sequence). The CDR3 length is 13 residues.